Presented here are 30 T cell receptor beta chains from one specimen sequenced in a study of cytomegalovirus exposure and HLA in healthy donors. The PCR used 60 Vbeta and 13 Jbeta primers. TCRdb keeps only in-frame clones here, not all; method: immunoSEQ multiplex PCR. The sample consists of 100,000 or so clones, roughly 13% of them appearing once. Sequencing was performed on PBMCs. The source is a man aged 40-50 years in good health and CMV-seropositive.

The chain employs TRBV6-6 and TRBJ2-1; TRBD1 matches 7 bases. Germline V gives CDR1 MNHNY, CDR2 SVGAGI (reference sequence). The CDR3 is made up of 11 amino acids. CDR3 in DNA: TGTGTCGCACGACAGGGCAATGAGCAGTTCTTC. Translation: CVARQGNEQFF.

This clone has at least ten counts. The chain couples TRBV15 to TRBJ2-6, with unresolved D. The V gene lost 5 bases and the J gene lost 1 base, with 12 bases spanning the gap. This CDR3 comprises 16 residues. Germline assignment: CDR1 LNHNV and CDR2 YYDKDF (reference sequence). CDR3 sequence (DNA): TGTGCCACCAGCCCCCGCCTCGGGTCTGGGGCCAACGTCCTGACTTTC. Protein sequence: CATSPRLGSGANVLTF.

The genes are TRBV10-1 and TRBJ2-2; D gene uncertain. The CDR3 covers 13 residues. CDR1 and CDR2 (germline): WNHNN, SYGVQD (reference sequence). V was pared by 4 bases and J by 5 bases, with 8 bases between. CDR3 loop: CASSVAATGELFF. The CDR3 DNA follows: TGCGCCAGCAGTGTAGCCGCAACCGGGGAGCTGTTTTTT.

To note about this clone: At one end the junction does not follow the germline gene, possibly because of a read error. The chain recombines TRBV28 with TRBJ2-3; 13 nucleotides align to TRBD2. The CDR3 contains 14 residues. Germline loops: CDR1 MDHEN, CDR2 SYDVKM. The CDR3 sequence: CASRTSGSKDTQYF. CDR3 DNA sequence: TGTGCCAGTAGGACTAGCGGGAGCAAAGATACGCAGTATTTT.

This clone was recorded a few times. This chain links TRBV5-1 with TRBJ1-4, with 7 bases identical to TRBD1. V gave up 4 bases and J gave up 4 bases; unmatched junction bases: 4. The length of the CDR3 is 14 residues. Per germline, CDR1 SGHRS and CDR2 YFSETQ. The CDR3 protein is CASSGDSSNEKLFF. The CDR3 DNA is TGCGCCAGCAGCGGGGACAGTAGTAATGAAAAACTGTTTTTT.

The chain links TRBV11-3 to TRBJ2-3; the D is unclear. Deletions cut 1 base from V and 0 bases from J, with 5 bases between. Germline CDR1 reads SGHNT; CDR2 reads YENEEA. The CDR3 is 14 amino acids. CDR3 DNA: TGTGCCAGCAGCTTAGGGCTCAGCACAGATACGCAGTATTTT. This translates into CASSLGLSTDTQYF.

There are a few counts of this clone. J is TRBJ2-7 and V is TRBV11-2; 9 nucleotides match TRBD1. The germline CDR1 and CDR2 sequences are SGHAT and FQNNGV. There are 15 residues in the CDR3. Germline trimming cut 6 bases from V and 5 bases from J; bases unmatched to any gene: 11. The CDR3 sequence is CASRSTRDRAHEQYF. CDR3 nucleotides: TGTGCCAGCAGATCAACCCGGGACAGGGCCCACGAGCAGTACTTC.

In this sample, this clone turned up a few times. The V gene is TRBV30, the J gene TRBJ1-2; possible D gene TRBD1, 6 bases. The V end lost 4 bases, the J end lost 0 bases, and 12 bases lay between the germline ends. CDR3 size: 14 residues. The germline gives CDR1 GTSNPN, CDR2 SVGIG (reference sequence). The chain's CDR3 is CAWNRDRANYGYTF. CDR3 nucleotide sequence: TGTGCCTGGAACAGGGACCGCGCTAACTATGGCTACACCTTC.

This chain joins TRBV29-1 and TRBJ2-7; 7 nucleotides line up with TRBD1. The trim removed 0 bases at V and 1 base at J, leaving 6 bases unmatched. CDR1 is SQVTM, CDR2 ANQGSEA, per germline. The CDR3 extends over 15 amino acids. The CDR3 nucleotides read TGCAGCGTTGAAGATGAAAGGGGACAGTCCTACGAGCAGTACTTC. Translated: CSVEDERGQSYEQYF.

V gene TRBV5-6 combines with J gene TRBJ2-7, with D possibly matching TRBD2 (5 bases). CDR1 and CDR2 from the germline V gene are SGHDT and YYEEEE. Trimming took off 3 bases at V and 6 bases at J, with 19 bases between the two ends. The CDR3 is 15 residues long. The CDR3 DNA reads as TGTGCCAGCAGCTACCCGAGGGTAATTTCTTCCGAGCAGTACTTC. Its protein is CASSYPRVISSEQYF.

This clone appeared a few times. The rearrangement uses TRBV2 and TRBJ2-1; 8 nucleotides line up with TRBD2. V lost 3 bases and J lost 3; bases outside the gene matches: 10. Germline V gene lookup returns CDR1 SNHLY and CDR2 FYNNEI. There are 17 residues in the CDR3. CDR3 sequence: CASSDPGGSSNYNEQFF. As DNA, the CDR3 is TGTGCCAGCAGTGATCCGGGAGGGAGTAGTAACTACAATGAGCAGTTCTTC.

Points on this clone: A junction boundary mismatches the germline segment, possibly from a read error. V gene TRBV7-7 combines with J gene TRBJ2-1; possibly TRBD2 for D (6 bases). The CDR3 length is 16 residues. Germline V lookup: CDR1 SSHAT, CDR2 FNYEAQ (reference sequence). The CDR3 nucleotides read TGTGCTAGCAGTCCTAGTGACGGGAGCTCCTACAATGAGCAGTTCTTC. Translation gives CASSPSDGSSYNEQFF.

This clone occurred a few times. The chain couples TRBV7-9 to TRBJ2-3, with TRBD2 matching over 10 bases. The germline gives CDR1 SEHNR, CDR2 FQNEAQ (reference sequence). The CDR3 loop spans 15 amino acids. V gave up 4 bases and J gave up 5 bases; unmatched junction bases: 6. DNA of the CDR3: TGTGCCAGCAGCTCCCTAGCGGGAGCAGGAGATACGCAGTATTTT. Translating it yields CASSSLAGAGDTQYF.

The V and J genes are TRBV5-6 and TRBJ2-7; D possibly corresponds to TRBD2 (6 bases). Germline V gives CDR1 SGHDT, CDR2 YYEEEE. The germline V and J ends were trimmed by 0 bases and 3 bases, with 13 bases remaining between them. The CDR3 spans 15 residues. The CDR3 region is CASSLARLGGYEQYF. The CDR3 coding sequence is TGTGCCAGCAGCTTGGCGAGGTTGGGGGGCTACGAGCAGTACTTC. Variable domain in full (rest from reference TRBV5-6 and TRBJ2-7): DAGVTQSPTHLIKTRGQQVTLRCSPKSGHDTVSWYQQALGQGPQFIFQYYEEEERQRGNFPDRFSGHQFPNYSSELNVNALLLGDSALYLCASSLARLGGYEQYFGPGTRLTVT.

This clone has a handful of counts. V is TRBV7-9 and J is TRBJ2-3, with D possibly being TRBD1 (6 bases). CDR1 and CDR2 from the germline V gene are SEHNR and FQNEAQ (reference sequence). The length of the CDR3 is 15 residues. Trimming removed 5 bases at V and 2 bases at J, with 14 bases between. The CDR3 bases are TGTGCCAGCAGCCGCGCCAGGGGAAACACAGATACGCAGTATTTT. Its translation is CASSRARGNTDTQYF.

This clone occurred a few times. Other DNA sequences from this sample encode an identical CDR3 as well. This CDR3 is CASRPSKETELFF. The CDR3 DNA sequence: TGCGCCAGCAGACCGTCCAAGGAGACGGAACTGTTTTTT. J is TRBJ1-4 and V is TRBV5-1; D is unresolved. V was clipped by 5 bases and J by 12 bases, with 17 bases between them. Per germline, CDR1 SGHRS and CDR2 YFSETQ. This CDR3 is built from 13 residues. The complete variable domain, with remaining parts taken from reference TRBV5-1 and TRBJ1-4, reads KAGVTQTPRYLIKTRGQQVTLSCSPISGHRSVSWYQQTPGQGLQFLFEYFSETQRNKGNFPGRFSGRQFSNSRSEMNVSTLELGDSALYLCASRPSKETELFFGSGTQLSVL.

In its sample, this clone was seen a few times. The rearrangement uses TRBV28 and TRBJ2-3; 8 bases fit TRBD2. The CDR3 spans 14 residues. Germline V gene data show CDR1 as MDHEN and CDR2 as SYDVKM. The V gene end was trimmed by 10 bases and the J gene end by 1 base; junction bases not matched to a gene: 7. CDR3: CAIGRGARTDTQYF. In nucleotides, the CDR3 is TGTGCCATCGGGAGGGGAGCCCGCACAGATACGCAGTATTTT.

This clone was recorded a few times. This sequence joins TRBV5-5 and TRBJ2-7; the match to TRBD2 covers 10 bases. CDR3 size: 15 residues. J lost 5 bases, V lost 0 bases, and 5 bases had no gene match. Germline lookup yields CDR1 SGHKS and CDR2 YYEKEE (reference sequence). CDR3 amino acids: CASSLESGRVDEQYF. The CDR3 nucleotides are TGTGCCAGCAGCTTGGAAAGCGGGAGGGTGGACGAGCAGTACTTC.

This clone was observed a few times. V and J are TRBV29-1 and TRBJ2-1; D remains unclear. V was shortened by 4 bases and J by 2 bases, with 15 bases between the two germline ends. Germline CDR1 and CDR2: SQVTM and ANQGSEA. The CDR3 has 15 residues. CDR3 region: CSVVVKRMTYNEQFF. CDR3 coding DNA: TGCAGCGTTGTAGTAAAGAGGATGACCTACAATGAGCAGTTCTTC.

The rearrangement links TRBV25-1 to TRBJ2-3, with D tentatively TRBD2 (6 bases). The germline V gene encodes CDR1 MGHDK and CDR2 SYGVNS. CDR3 size: 15 residues. V lost 0 bases, J lost 4 bases, and 11 bases lay in between. CDR3 bases: TGTGCCAGCAGTGAATATAATGCGGGACCAGATACGCAGTATTTT. It translates to CASSEYNAGPDTQYF.

This chain uses TRBV5-1 with TRBJ2-7, with TRBD1 matching 9 bases. Germline-derived CDR1 and CDR2 are SGHRS and YFSETQ. The CDR3 totals 17 residues. V shed 3 bases, J shed 1 base, and the junction held 11 bases outside the gene matches. CDR3 residues: CASSSTFGQGMSYEQYF. The CDR3, as DNA: TGCGCCAGCAGCTCCACGTTCGGACAGGGGATGTCCTACGAGCAGTACTTC.

The genes are TRBV27 and TRBJ2-1; D unclear. The CDR3 loop spans 14 amino acids. CDR1 is MNHEY, CDR2 SMNVEV, per germline (reference sequence). Trimming pared 3 bases from V and 3 bases from J, leaving 9 bases between. CDR3 sequence (DNA): TGTGCCAGCAGTTTGCCAGGTTTCTACAATGAGCAGTTCTTC. Translation: CASSLPGFYNEQFF.

This clone showed up just a few times. The CDR3 sequence is CASRGGNTGELFF. The CDR3 region has the DNA TGTGCCAGCAGGGGAGGAAACACCGGGGAGCTGTTTTTT. The V and J genes are TRBV6-4 and TRBJ2-2, with D maybe TRBD2 (6 bases). Per the germline V gene, CDR1 is MRHNA and CDR2 is SNTAGT. The CDR3 runs to 13 residues. Trimming left V 6 bases short and J 2 bases short, with 7 bases between.

This clone was detected only a few times. CDR3 in amino acids: CASSLYRAAGANVLTF. Here the CDR3 DNA reads TGTGCCAGCAGCCTGTACAGGGCCGCCGGGGCCAACGTCCTGACTTTC. J is TRBJ2-6 and V is TRBV7-9, with a possible D match to TRBD1 (6 bases). Germline assignment: CDR1 SEHNR and CDR2 FQNEAQ (reference sequence). The CDR3 runs 16 residues. Between the trimmed V and J ends, which lost 5 bases and 4 bases, there was a span of 15 bases.

This clone came up a few times. The CDR3 coding sequence is TGTGCCAGCAGTTACTCGGCGGGAGGAGGTGGAGAGACCCAGTACTTC. Encoded protein: CASSYSAGGGGETQYF. The chain joins TRBV6-6 to TRBJ2-5, with 8 bases that match TRBD2. From germline, CDR1 is MNHNY and CDR2 SVGAGI (reference sequence). The CDR3 sequence is 16 residues long. J lost 4 bases, V lost 0 bases, and 7 bases had no gene match.

The V and J genes are TRBV7-9 and TRBJ2-7; possible D gene TRBD1, 6 bases. Germline values: CDR1 SEHNR, CDR2 FQNEAQ (reference sequence). CDR3 length equals 16 residues. The germline V and J ends were trimmed by 2 bases and 2 bases, with 16 bases remaining between them. CDR3 in amino acids: CASSLRPGAEAYEQYF. CDR3 nucleotide sequence: TGTGCCAGCAGCTTAAGACCAGGGGCGGAAGCCTACGAGCAGTACTTC. Looking up the rest from reference TRBV7-9 and TRBJ2-7 gives the full variable domain: DTGVSQNPRHKITKRGQNVTFRCDPISEHNRLYWYRQTLGQGPEFLTYFQNEAQLEKSRLLSDRFSAERPKGSFSTLEIQRTEQGDSAMYLCASSLRPGAEAYEQYFGPGTRLTVT.

In this sample, this clone turned up a few times. V gene TRBV7-9 combines with J gene TRBJ2-3, with 10 bases lining up with TRBD1. V lost 4 bases to trimming and J lost 2 bases; unmatched junction nucleotides: 9. Germline assignment: CDR1 SEHNR and CDR2 FQNEAQ (reference sequence). The CDR3 sequence is 17 residues long. In nucleotides, the CDR3 is TGTGCCAGCAGCTCCAGAACCGGGACAGGGGACACAGATACGCAGTATTTT. This codes for CASSSRTGTGDTDTQYF.

This clone has a handful of counts. J is TRBJ2-5 and V is TRBV11-3; D may be TRBD2 (6 bases). There are 13 residues in the CDR3. The V end was cut by 5 bases, the J end by 3 bases, with 10 bases between. The germline V gene has CDR1 SGHNT and CDR2 YENEEA. In DNA, the CDR3 is TGTGCCAGCAGCCGCCCGGGGGAAGAGACCCAGTACTTC. Amino acids: CASSRPGEETQYF.

This chain joins TRBV10-2 and TRBJ1-2; 7 bases are shared with TRBD1. This CDR3 has 14 residues. The ends lost 7 bases at V and 2 bases at J; junction bases unmatched: 7. Germline V lookup: CDR1 WSHSY, CDR2 SAAADI. The chain's CDR3 is CASTDRTGNYGYTF. The CDR3 DNA reads as TGCGCCAGCACCGACAGGACAGGCAACTATGGCTACACCTTC.

The chain is built from TRBV9 and TRBJ2-7, with 7 bases matching TRBD2. Gene TRBJ2-5 matches the end of the DNA better, so the J call may be wrong. Germline V gives CDR1 SGDLS, CDR2 YYNGEE. This CDR3 has 13 amino acids. The CDR3 DNA follows: TGTGCCAGCAGCCTTAGCGGGCAAGAGACCCAGTACTTC. Translation: CASSLSGQETQYF.